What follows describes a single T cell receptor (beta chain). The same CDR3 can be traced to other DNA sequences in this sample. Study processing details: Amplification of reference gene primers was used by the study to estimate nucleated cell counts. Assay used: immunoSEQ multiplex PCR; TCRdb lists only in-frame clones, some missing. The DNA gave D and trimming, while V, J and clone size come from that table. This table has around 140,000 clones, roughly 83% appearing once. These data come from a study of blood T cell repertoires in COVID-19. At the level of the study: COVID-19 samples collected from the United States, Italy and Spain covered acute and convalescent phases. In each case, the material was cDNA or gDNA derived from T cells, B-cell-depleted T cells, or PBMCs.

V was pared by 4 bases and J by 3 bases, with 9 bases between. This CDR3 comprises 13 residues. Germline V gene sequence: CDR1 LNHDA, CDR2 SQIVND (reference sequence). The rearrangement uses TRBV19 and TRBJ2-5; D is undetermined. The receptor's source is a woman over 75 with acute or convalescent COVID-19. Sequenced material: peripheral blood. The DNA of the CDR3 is TGTGCCAGTAGTACCGACGGAGAAGAGACCCAGTACTTC. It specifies CASSTDGEETQYF.